This T cell receptor beta chain was sequenced during a study of T cells in Graves' hyperthyroidism and ophthalmopathy. Study observations and caveats: Clonotypes that were expanded in thyroid above 0.001 mostly appeared in blood too.

There are 15 residues in the CDR3. Germline assignment: CDR1 MGHDK and CDR2 SYGVNS. V was pared by 5 bases and J by 0 bases, with 4 bases of the junction left unmatched. TCR beta CDR3 sequences were amplified from RNA transcripts. HTBI primers drove first-round RT-PCR of the TCR CDR3. MiXCR, run by TCRdb on the multiplex PCR reads, gives a single entry per CDR3 protein. In the table there are about 840,000 distinct CDR3 sequences, roughly 40% of which are singletons. Diagnoses rested on clinical symptoms, serum thyroxine and TRAb, thyroid ultrasound and orbital computed tomography. A note on this clonotype: Its target is not known.

The J gene is TRBJ1-3, the V gene TRBV25-1; TRBD1 aligns across 7 bases. This clonotype was obtained from a man aged 18 to 30 with Graves' hyperthyroidism. The sequencing input was blood. The CDR3 is CASSPDRFSGNTIYF. In DNA form, the CDR3 reads TGTGCCAGCAGTCCGGACAGGTTCTCTGGAAACACCATATATTTT.